The TCR beta chain described here comes from a study of human T cells and chemical hapten exposure. Study outcomes and limitations: Compared with pre-sensitization or healthy control sets, expanded TCRs clustered more.

Sample time point: patch test 1, 2 weeks after DPC sensitization. The sample's treatment: therapeutic diphenylcyclopropenone sensitization with weekly scalp DPC. A single record per CDR3 protein comes from TCRdb applying MiXCR to the RACE reads. The data show around 120,000 distinct CDR3 sequences, 12% seen once. In its sample, this clonotype was seen a few times. Its antigen is unidentified. This CDR3 comprises 16 residues. CDR1 is DFQATT and CDR2 is SNEGSKA in the germline V gene (reference sequence). V trimming: 1 base; J trimming: 4 bases; junction bases outside the gene matches: 6. This receptor was obtained from a woman in her 50s with alopecia areata. Some clones in this sample may be carry-over from other donors' samples. Here the sequenced sample was whole blood, taken in connection with sensitization to the hapten diphenylcyclopropenone (DPC). V is TRBV20-1 and J is TRBJ2-1; 11 nucleotides agree with TRBD2. The CDR3 sequence: CSARGERLAGYNEQFF. As DNA, the CDR3 is TGCAGTGCTAGAGGAGAGAGACTAGCGGGGTACAATGAGCAGTTCTTC.